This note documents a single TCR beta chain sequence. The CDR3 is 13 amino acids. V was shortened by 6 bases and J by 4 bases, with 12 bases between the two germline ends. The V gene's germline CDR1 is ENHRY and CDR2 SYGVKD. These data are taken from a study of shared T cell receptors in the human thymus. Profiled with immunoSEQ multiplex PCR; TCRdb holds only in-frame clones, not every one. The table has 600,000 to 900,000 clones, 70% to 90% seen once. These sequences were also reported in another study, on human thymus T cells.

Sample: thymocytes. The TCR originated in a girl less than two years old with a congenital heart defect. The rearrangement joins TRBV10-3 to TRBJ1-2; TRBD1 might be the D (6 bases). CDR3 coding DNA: TGTGCCATCAGGCCGGACAGCATCTATGGCTACACCTTC. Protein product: CAIRPDSIYGYTF.